A selection of T cell receptor beta chains follows, all from one sample in a study of OX40 agonist ivuxolimab in advanced cancers. Sequencing used immunoSEQ multiplex PCR; TCRdb keeps in-frame clones, though not all of them. The sample holds about 80,000 clones, over 85% seen once. Sequences were derived from CD4+ or CD8+ T cells sorted from blood, sampled in a trial of the OX40 agonist ivuxolimab. The source of these receptors is an adult with an advanced solid tumor such as melanoma, head and neck, liver or kidney cancer. Both conserved end residues are part of each CDR3. A D gene is named only where the DNA matches it firmly. Clone size is stated in some rows and not others, as once, few, many or a class when expanded.

clone_size j_call v_call d_call cdr3_aa cdr3_nt
once TRBJ1-5 TRBV29-1 TRBD1 CSVRQGVDQPQHF TGCAGCGTACGACAGGGGGTAGATCAGCCCCAGCATTTT
NA TRBJ2-3 TRBV7-2 TRBD2 CASSPTSGGAPDTQYF TGTGCCAGCAGCCCGACTAGCGGGGGGGCCCCAGATACGCAGTATTTT
NA TRBJ1-4 TRBV27 TRBD1 CASSLTGTGRFRKEKLFF TGTGCCAGCAGTTTAACCGGGACAGGGAGGTTCAGAAAGGAAAAACTGTTTTTT
NA TRBJ2-3 TRBV4-1 NA CASSQDRGTTDTQYF TGCGCCAGCAGCCAAGATAGGGGAACCACAGATACGCAGTATTTT
NA TRBJ2-5 TRBV27 NA CASSRGRGPYQETQYF TGTGCCAGCAGCCGCGGGCGGGGGCCCTACCAAGAGACCCAGTACTTC
NA TRBJ2-1 TRBV11-2 NA CASSFFAEIRAQFF TGTGCCAGCAGCTTTTTCGCGGAGATACGAGCCCAGTTCTTC
few TRBJ1-5 TRBV11-3 NA CASSLRDMDRPQHF TGTGCCAGCAGCCTCAGGGATATGGATCGGCCCCAGCATTTT
NA TRBJ2-1 TRBV21-1 NA CASSKDTSVQYNEQFF TGTGCCAGCAGCAAAGATACTAGCGTACAATACAATGAGCAGTTCTTC
NA TRBJ2-1 TRBV18 TRBD2 CASSPSGGGAIGGNEQFF TGTGCCAGCTCCCCATCTGGCGGGGGGGCAATAGGAGGCAATGAGCAGTTCTTC
once TRBJ1-5 TRBV5-8 TRBD1 CASSLGDSSNQPQHF TGTGCCAGCAGCTTGGGGGACAGTAGCAATCAGCCCCAGCATTTT
NA TRBJ1-1 TRBV30 NA CAWTRENTEAFF TGTGCCTGGACCCGGGAGAACACTGAAGCTTTCTTT
once TRBJ2-2 TRBV19 NA CASLAVGTTGELFF TGTGCCAGCCTTGCCGTAGGGACCACCGGGGAGCTGTTTTTT
NA TRBJ2-1 TRBV6-4 TRBD2 CASSAQAGVFNEQFF TGTGCCAGCAGTGCCCAAGCGGGAGTGTTCAATGAGCAGTTCTTC
NA TRBJ2-7 TRBV27 TRBD2 CASSSGTSVYEQYF TGTGCCAGCAGTTCCGGGACTAGCGTTTACGAGCAGTACTTC
NA TRBJ2-1 TRBV28 TRBD2 CASSLNPPGLAGGSGEQFF TGTGCCAGCAGTTTGAACCCCCCGGGACTAGCGGGAGGGTCCGGTGAGCAGTTCTTC
NA TRBJ2-7 TRBV10-1 NA CARSPGVGPMPSYEQYF TGCGCCAGATCTCCCGGCGTGGGCCCAATGCCTTCCTACGAGCAGTACTTC
NA TRBJ1-2 TRBV27 NA CASSDIDRYYGYTF TGTGCCAGCTCGGACATCGACAGATACTATGGCTACACCTTC
NA TRBJ2-5 TRBV30 TRBD2 CAWSPPGRGGDLETQYF TGTGCCTGGAGTCCTCCGGGGCGGGGGGGCGATTTGGAGACCCAGTACTTC
NA TRBJ2-3 TRBV27 NA CASSNGLPSTDTQYF TGTGCCAGCAGTAACGGACTACCCAGCACAGATACGCAGTATTTT
once TRBJ1-2 TRBV23-1 NA CASSQAKRAMGGYGEGGYTF TGCGCCAGCAGTCAGGCAAAAAGGGCCATGGGCGGCTACGGGGAGGGCGGCTACACCTTC
NA TRBJ1-6 TRBV15 NA CATSRDGRVSYNSPLHF TGTGCCACCAGCAGAGACGGGCGGGTCTCCTATAATTCACCCCTCCACTTT
once TRBJ1-5 TRBV6-1 TRBD1 CASSERQGGYQPQHF TGTGCCAGCAGTGAGAGACAGGGGGGGTATCAGCCCCAGCATTTT
NA TRBJ1-5 TRBV5-6 NA CASSLTPNQPQHF TGTGCCAGCAGCTTGACCCCTAATCAGCCCCAGCATTTT
NA TRBJ2-2 TRBV5-8 NA CASSLVRALNTGELFF TGTGCCAGCAGCTTGGTCCGGGCTCTGAACACCGGGGAGCTGTTTTTT
NA TRBJ2-1 TRBV6-4 TRBD2 CASSVETSGSEQFF TGTGCCAGCAGTGTGGAGACTAGCGGGAGTGAGCAGTTCTTC
NA TRBJ1-5 TRBV6-6 NA CASSEFRGSNQPQHF TGTGCCAGCAGTGAGTTTCGAGGAAGCAATCAGCCCCAGCATTTT
NA TRBJ2-4 TRBV19 TRBD2 CASSGGTILAKNIQYF TGTGCCAGTAGTGGAGGGACTATCCTAGCCAAAAACATTCAGTACTTC
NA TRBJ2-5 TRBV5-4 NA CASSSTAQTGHRETQYF TGTGCCAGCAGCTCCACTGCCCAGACTGGGCACCGAGAGACCCAGTACTTC
NA TRBJ2-7 TRBV5-8 NA CASSQLPRGYEQYF TGTGCCAGCAGCCAATTACCTAGGGGCTACGAGCAGTACTTC
NA TRBJ1-6 TRBV7-3 NA CASSSRRGSPLHF TGTGCCAGCAGCTCCCGGCGGGGTTCACCCCTCCACTTT
NA TRBJ1-5 TRBV9 NA CASSTGPINQPQHF TGTGCCAGTAGTACAGGGCCAATCAATCAGCCCCAGCATTTT
NA TRBJ2-5 TRBV29-1 NA CSARGGRPFQETQYF TGCAGCGCGAGAGGCGGGCGACCGTTCCAAGAGACCCAGTACTTC
NA TRBJ1-1 TRBV5-4 NA CASSSVGRGTEAFF TGTGCCAGCAGCTCTGTTGGCCGTGGGACTGAAGCTTTCTTT
NA TRBJ1-4 TRBV28 NA CASSLLVGLTEKLFF TGTGCCAGCAGTCTGTTGGTGGGCTTGACCGAAAAACTGTTTTTT
NA TRBJ2-1 TRBV28 NA CATMEVSGSSYNEQFF TGTGCCACCATGGAAGTGTCGGGGAGCTCCTACAATGAGCAGTTCTTC
NA TRBJ1-1 TRBV6-1 TRBD1 CASRAGDRGKTEAFF TGTGCCAGCAGGGCCGGGGACAGGGGGAAAACTGAAGCTTTCTTT
NA TRBJ2-1 TRBV13 NA CASSLGEMAAGYNEQFF TGTGCCAGCAGCTTAGGGGAGATGGCGGCGGGCTACAATGAGCAGTTCTTC
NA TRBJ1-6 TRBV27 NA CASSQVGASPLHF TGTGCCAGCAGTCAAGTGGGGGCTTCACCCCTCCACTTT
NA TRBJ1-4 TRBV18 TRBD1 CASSLGTVINEKLFF TGTGCCAGCTCACTTGGGACAGTCATTAATGAAAAACTGTTTTTT
NA TRBJ1-2 TRBV4-1 NA CASSQDQGQSYGYTF TGCGCCAGCAGCCAAGATCAGGGGCAATCCTATGGCTACACCTTC
NA TRBJ1-2 TRBV6-1 NA CASGGHNF TGTGCCAGCGGCGGACACAACTTC
NA TRBJ1-2 TRBV5-6 NA CASSLTSNYGYTF TGTGCCAGCAGCTTGACGTCTAACTATGGCTACACCTTC
once TRBJ2-7 TRBV27 NA CASSPRQFGEQYF TGTGCCAGCAGCCCTCGACAGTTCGGCGAGCAGTACTTC
NA TRBJ2-3 TRBV5-4 NA CASSASSRDTQYF TGTGCCAGCAGCGCATCTAGCAGGGATACGCAGTATTTT
NA TRBJ2-6 TRBV29-1 NA CSAETVDSGANVLTF TGCAGCGCAGAGACCGTGGACTCTGGGGCCAACGTCCTGACTTTC
NA TRBJ2-7 TRBV14 NA CASSHHLTASLGEQYF TGTGCCAGCAGCCACCACCTGACAGCATCGCTAGGCGAGCAGTACTTC
NA TRBJ2-7 TRBV14 TRBD1 CASSAGQGGPYEQYF TGTGCCAGCAGCGCGGGACAGGGCGGACCCTACGAGCAGTACTTC
NA TRBJ1-1 TRBV5-8 NA CASSPPSVAGLNTEAFF TGTGCCAGCAGCCCACCCTCGGTTGCAGGGTTGAACACTGAAGCTTTCTTT
NA TRBJ1-1 TRBV4-1 NA CASSLRQNTEAFF TGCGCCAGCAGCCTCCGGCAGAACACTGAAGCTTTCTTT
NA TRBJ1-5 TRBV30 NA CAWRAGVDQPQHF TGTGCCTGGAGGGCAGGGGTAGATCAGCCCCAGCATTTT
NA TRBJ2-5 TRBV6-1 TRBD2 CASSDGLAGETQYF TGTGCCAGCAGTGATGGACTAGCAGGAGAGACCCAGTACTTC
NA TRBJ2-2 TRBV7-8 TRBD2 CASSPGLAGGWTGELFF TGTGCCAGCAGCCCGGGACTAGCGGGGGGTTGGACCGGGGAGCTGTTTTTT
NA TRBJ2-1 TRBV9 TRBD2 CASTVLAGGQDEQFF TGTGCCAGCACCGTGCTAGCGGGGGGGCAGGATGAGCAGTTCTTC